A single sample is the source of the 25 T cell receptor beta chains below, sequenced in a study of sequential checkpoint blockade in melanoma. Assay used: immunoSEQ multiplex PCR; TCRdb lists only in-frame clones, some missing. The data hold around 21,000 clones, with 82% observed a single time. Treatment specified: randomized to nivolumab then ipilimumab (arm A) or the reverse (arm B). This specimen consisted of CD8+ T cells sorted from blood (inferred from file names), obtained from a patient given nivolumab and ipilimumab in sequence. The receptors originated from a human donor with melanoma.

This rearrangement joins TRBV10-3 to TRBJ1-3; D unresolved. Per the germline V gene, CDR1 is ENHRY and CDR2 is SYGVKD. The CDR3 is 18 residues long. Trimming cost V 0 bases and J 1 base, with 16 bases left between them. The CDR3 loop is CAISESNPPIVSGNTIYF. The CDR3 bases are TGTGCCATCAGTGAGTCGAACCCACCAATAGTGTCTGGAAACACCATATATTTT.

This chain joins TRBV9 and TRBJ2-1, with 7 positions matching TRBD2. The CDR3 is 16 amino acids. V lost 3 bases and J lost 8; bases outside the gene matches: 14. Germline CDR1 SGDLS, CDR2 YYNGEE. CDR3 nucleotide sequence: TGTGCCAGCAGCGCCCGCGCGGGGGTTGGTTTCGATGAGCAGTTCTTC. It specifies CASSARAGVGFDEQFF.

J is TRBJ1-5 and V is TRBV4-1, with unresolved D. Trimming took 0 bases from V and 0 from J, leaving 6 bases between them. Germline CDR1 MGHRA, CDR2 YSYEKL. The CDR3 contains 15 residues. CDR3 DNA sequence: TGCGCCAGCAGCCAAGAGAGACATAGCAATCAGCCCCAGCATTTT. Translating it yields CASSQERHSNQPQHF.

CDR3 residues: CASSQIPGQGVDGYTF. CDR3 nucleotides: TGTGCCAGCAGCCAAATACCGGGACAGGGTGTTGATGGCTACACCTTC. The chain combines TRBV7-9 with TRBJ1-2; TRBD1 aligns across 9 bases. CDR1 and CDR2 (germline): SEHNR, FQNEAQ (reference sequence). J gave up 6 bases and V 5 bases, and 13 bases lay outside the gene matches. CDR3 size: 16 residues.

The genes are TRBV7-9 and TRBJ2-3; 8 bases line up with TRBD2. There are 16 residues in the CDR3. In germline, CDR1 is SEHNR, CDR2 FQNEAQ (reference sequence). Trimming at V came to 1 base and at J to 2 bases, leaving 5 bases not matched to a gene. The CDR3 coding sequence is TGTGCCAGCAGCTTAGGGACTAGCTTATACACAGATACGCAGTATTTT. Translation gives CASSLGTSLYTDTQYF.

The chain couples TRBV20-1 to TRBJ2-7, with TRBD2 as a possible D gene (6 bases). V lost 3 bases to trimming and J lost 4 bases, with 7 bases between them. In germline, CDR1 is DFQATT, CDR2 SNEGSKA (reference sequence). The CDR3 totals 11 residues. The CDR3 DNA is TGCAGTGCTAGGGGGGGATACGAGCAGTACTTC. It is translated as CSARGGYEQYF.

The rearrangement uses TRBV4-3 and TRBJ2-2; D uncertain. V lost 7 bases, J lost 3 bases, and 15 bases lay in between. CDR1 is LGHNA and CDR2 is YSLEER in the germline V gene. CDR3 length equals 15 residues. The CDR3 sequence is CASMSYLSDTGELFF. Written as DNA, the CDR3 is TGCGCCAGCATGTCCTATCTCTCGGACACCGGGGAGCTGTTTTTT.

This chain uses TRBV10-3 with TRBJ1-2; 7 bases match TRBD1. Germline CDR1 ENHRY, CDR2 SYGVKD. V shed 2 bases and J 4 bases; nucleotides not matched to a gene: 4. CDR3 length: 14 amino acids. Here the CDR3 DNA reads TGTGCCATCAGTGAGGAGGGGGCGATCTATGGCTACACCTTC. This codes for CAISEEGAIYGYTF.

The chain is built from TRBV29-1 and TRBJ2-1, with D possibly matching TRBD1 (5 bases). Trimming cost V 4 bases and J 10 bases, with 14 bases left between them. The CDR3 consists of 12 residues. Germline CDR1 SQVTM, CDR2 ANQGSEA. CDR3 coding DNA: TGCAGCGTTGTTCAGGGATTAAGGGAGCAGTTCTTC. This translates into CSVVQGLREQFF.

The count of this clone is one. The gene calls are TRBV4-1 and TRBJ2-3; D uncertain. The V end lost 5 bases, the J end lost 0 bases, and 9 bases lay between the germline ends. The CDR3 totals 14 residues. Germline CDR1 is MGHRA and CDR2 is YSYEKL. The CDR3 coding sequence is TGCGCCAGCAGCGCGATGGGCAGCACAGATACGCAGTATTTT. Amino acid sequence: CASSAMGSTDTQYF.

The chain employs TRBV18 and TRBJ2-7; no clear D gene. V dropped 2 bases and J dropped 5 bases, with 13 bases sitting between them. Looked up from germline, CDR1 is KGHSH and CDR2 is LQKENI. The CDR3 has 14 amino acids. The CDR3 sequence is CASSPEPYVDEQYF. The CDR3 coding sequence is TGTGCCAGCTCACCAGAGCCGTACGTCGACGAGCAGTACTTC.

This CDR3 is CASSLVGQSHTGELFF. In DNA, the CDR3 is TGTGCCAGCAGCTTAGTGGGACAGTCACACACCGGGGAGCTGTTTTTT. The J gene is TRBJ2-2, the V gene TRBV7-9; TRBD1 matches at 7 bases. The CDR3 covers 16 residues. Germline V gene lookup returns CDR1 SEHNR and CDR2 FQNEAQ (reference sequence). The V and J ends lost 1 base and 3 bases, in that order; junction bases with no gene match: 5.

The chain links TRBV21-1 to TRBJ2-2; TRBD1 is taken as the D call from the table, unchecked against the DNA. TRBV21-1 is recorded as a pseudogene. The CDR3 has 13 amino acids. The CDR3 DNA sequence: TGTGCCAGCAGACAGGTGAACACCGGGGAGCTGTTTTTT. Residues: CASRQVNTGELFF.

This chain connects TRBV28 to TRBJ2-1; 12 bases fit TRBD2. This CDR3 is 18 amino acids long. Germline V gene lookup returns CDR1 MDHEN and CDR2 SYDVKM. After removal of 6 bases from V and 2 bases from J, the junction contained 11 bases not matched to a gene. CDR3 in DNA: TGTGCCAGCAGCGAGGAGCTAGCGGGGGGGGGCCCCTACAATGAGCAGTTCTTC. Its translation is CASSEELAGGGPYNEQFF.

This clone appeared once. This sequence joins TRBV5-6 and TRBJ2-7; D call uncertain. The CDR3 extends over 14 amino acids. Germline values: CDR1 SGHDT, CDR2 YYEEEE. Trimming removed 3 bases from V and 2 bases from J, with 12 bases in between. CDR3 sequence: CASSYGGSAYEQYF. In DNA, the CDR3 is TGTGCCAGCAGCTATGGTGGCAGCGCCTACGAGCAGTACTTC.

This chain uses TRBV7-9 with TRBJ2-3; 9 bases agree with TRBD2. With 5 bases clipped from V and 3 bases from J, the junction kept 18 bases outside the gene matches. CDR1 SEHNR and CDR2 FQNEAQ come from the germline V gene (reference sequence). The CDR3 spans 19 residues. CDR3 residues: CASSALAGVRPKDTDTQYF. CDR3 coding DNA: TGTGCCAGCAGCGCGTTAGCGGGGGTTCGGCCCAAGGATACAGATACGCAGTATTTT.

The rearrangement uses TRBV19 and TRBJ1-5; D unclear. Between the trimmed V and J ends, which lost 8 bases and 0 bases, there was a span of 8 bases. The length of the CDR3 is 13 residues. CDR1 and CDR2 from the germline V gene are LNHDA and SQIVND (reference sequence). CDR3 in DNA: TGTGCCAGTGGCTCGTATAGCAATCAGCCCCAGCATTTT. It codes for CASGSYSNQPQHF.

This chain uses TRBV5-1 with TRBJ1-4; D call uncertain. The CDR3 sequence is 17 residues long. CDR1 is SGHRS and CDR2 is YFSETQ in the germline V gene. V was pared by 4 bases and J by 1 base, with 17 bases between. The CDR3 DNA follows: TGCGCCAGCAGCCGGGGTCTCTCCGGGAGAACTAATGAAAAACTGTTTTTT. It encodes CASSRGLSGRTNEKLFF.

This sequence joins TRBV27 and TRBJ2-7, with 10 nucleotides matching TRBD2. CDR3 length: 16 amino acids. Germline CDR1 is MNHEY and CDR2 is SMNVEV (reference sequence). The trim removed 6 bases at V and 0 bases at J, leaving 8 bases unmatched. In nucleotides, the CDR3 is TGTGCCAGCAGAGACCCAACTAGCGGGGCCTCCTACGAGCAGTACTTC. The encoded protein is CASRDPTSGASYEQYF.

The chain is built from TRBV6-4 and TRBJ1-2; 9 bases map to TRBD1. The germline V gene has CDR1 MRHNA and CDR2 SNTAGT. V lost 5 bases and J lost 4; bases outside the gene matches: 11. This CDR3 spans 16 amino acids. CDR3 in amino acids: CASSLTTGTGTYGYTF. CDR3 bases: TGTGCCAGCAGTTTGACCACGGGGACAGGGACCTATGGCTACACCTTC.

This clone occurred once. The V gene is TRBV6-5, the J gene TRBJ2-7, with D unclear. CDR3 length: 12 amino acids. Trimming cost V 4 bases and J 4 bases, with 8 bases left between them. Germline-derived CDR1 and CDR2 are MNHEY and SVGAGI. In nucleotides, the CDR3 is TGTGCCAGCAGTTTGAACGGGTACGAGCAGTACTTC. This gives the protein CASSLNGYEQYF.

The DNA for the CDR3 is TGCGCCAGCAGCCAATCACGGGACAGGCTAAATTCACCCCTCCACTTT. It translates to CASSQSRDRLNSPLHF. The chain is built from TRBV4-3 and TRBJ1-6, with 8 positions matching TRBD1. The CDR3 has 16 amino acids. V lost 2 bases, J lost 7 bases, and 7 bases stayed unmatched. CDR1 is LGHNA and CDR2 is YSLEER in the germline V gene.

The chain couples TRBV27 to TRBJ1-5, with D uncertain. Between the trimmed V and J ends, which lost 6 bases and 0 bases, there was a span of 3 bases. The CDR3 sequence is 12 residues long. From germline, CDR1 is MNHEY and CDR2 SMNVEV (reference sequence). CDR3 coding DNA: TGTGCCAGCAGCCTTAGCAATCAGCCCCAGCATTTT. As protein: CASSLSNQPQHF.

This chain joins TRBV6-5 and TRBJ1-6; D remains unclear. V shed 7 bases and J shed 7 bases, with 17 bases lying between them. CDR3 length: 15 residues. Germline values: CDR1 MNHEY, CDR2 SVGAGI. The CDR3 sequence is CASKMNRDRNSPLHF. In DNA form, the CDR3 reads TGTGCCAGCAAAATGAACAGAGACCGAAATTCACCCCTCCACTTT.

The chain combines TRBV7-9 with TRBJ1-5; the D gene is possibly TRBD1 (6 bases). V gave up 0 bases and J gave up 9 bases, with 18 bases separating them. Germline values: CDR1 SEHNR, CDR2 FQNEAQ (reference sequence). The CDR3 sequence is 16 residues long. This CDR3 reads CASSLAGSPGDAPQHF. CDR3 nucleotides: TGTGCCAGCAGCTTAGCAGGGTCGCCAGGGGATGCGCCCCAGCATTTT.